This TCR beta chain was obtained from a study of blood T cell repertoires in COVID-19. Overall study context: The analysed material was cDNA or gDNA that came from T cells, B-cell-depleted T cells, or PBMCs.

Trimming left V 10 bases short and J 3 bases short, with 15 bases between. The CDR3 is made up of 14 amino acids. The germline CDR1 and CDR2 sequences are LNHDA and SQIVND (reference sequence). This clone was seen a single time. The authors' processing: Amplified reference gene primers provided the basis for estimating nucleated cell counts. The assay was immunoSEQ multiplex PCR, and TCRdb's table has in-frame clones only and misses some. Clone size and V and J calls were adopted from that table, with D and trimming inferred from the DNA. The sample gives 150,000 to 180,000 clones, 91% of which show up once; less than 0.6% is in the top ten.

J is TRBJ2-2 and V is TRBV19; D possibly corresponds to TRBD2 (5 bases). This clonotype was sampled from a man aged 50 to 59 with acute or convalescent COVID-19. The sequencing sample was made of peripheral blood. CDR3: CATRQHGDTGELFF. CDR3 sequence (DNA): TGTGCCACTAGACAACACGGGGACACCGGGGAGCTGTTTTTT.